These T cell receptor beta chains were read from a single sample in a study of T cells after posttransplantation cyclophosphamide. Assay used: immunoSEQ multiplex PCR; TCRdb lists only in-frame clones, some missing. The sample is made up of more than 25,000 clones, none counted only once. Sequencing was carried out using PBMCs. Receptor source: a man over 45 in good health, CMV-negative, and a related stem cell transplant donor. Both conserved end residues are part of each CDR3.

>TRBJ2-1|16|TRBV6-1
CASSEVPLGGWNEQFF
>TRBJ2-3|15|TRBV9
CASSVAGGATDTQYF
>TRBJ1-4|15|TRBV6-1
CASSQRDSGNEKLFF
>TRBJ2-5|13|TRBV29-1
CSATGAARETQYF
>TRBJ2-3|14|TRBV11-3
CASSQTAGSDTQYF
>TRBJ2-7|15|TRBV6-5
CASSSSGGFSYEQYF
>TRBJ2-7|11|TRBV10-3
CATRTGYEQYF
>TRBJ1-2|15|TRBV28
CASSPGTGTRYGYTF
>TRBJ2-1|16|TRBV29-1
CSVEGLGTGSTNEQFF
>TRBJ2-5|15|TRBV5-6
CASSLVSGGGETQYF
>TRBJ1-4|18|TRBV27
CASSYGDSARPTNEKLFF
>TRBJ2-3|15|TRBV11-2
CASSRGLAGTDTQYF
>TRBJ2-3|14|TRBV21-1
CASSNGTGSDTQYF
>TRBJ1-6|16|TRBV9
CASSEGASSYNSPLHF
>TRBJ2-5|15|TRBV5-8
CASSLIVLAGETQYF
>TRBJ2-1|16|TRBV19
CASSSQAWSSYNEQFF
>TRBJ2-3|15|TRBV6-5
CASSYQGQSTDTQYF
>TRBJ1-1|13|TRBV10-1
CASKQGAGTEAFF
>TRBJ1-5|14|TRBV7-9
CASSLSGNNQPQHF
>TRBJ2-3|14|TRBV6-5
CASKTGQGADTQYF
>TRBJ1-3|15|TRBV18
CASSPYREIGNTIYF
>TRBJ1-2|13|TRBV19
CASSTGQNYGYTF
>TRBJ2-3|14|TRBV10-3
CATRGQGGTDTQYF
>TRBJ2-7|14|TRBV5-1
CASSWGQSKYEQYF
>NA|16|TRBV6-1
CASSEYPAGLGYEQYF
>TRBJ1-4|15|TRBV10-3
CAISESTGANEKLFF
>TRBJ2-1|14|TRBV29-1
CSGRKRERRNEQFF
>TRBJ2-7|15|TRBV7-6
CASSLETSGGTEQYF
>TRBJ1-2|16|TRBV27
CASSPLTGGFYYGYTF
>TRBJ2-7|15|TRBV5-1
CASSLVGQGTDEQYF
>TRBJ1-1|13|TRBV7-8
CASSPGGNTEAFF
>TRBJ1-5|15|TRBV18
CASSPLGGLNQPQNF
>TRBJ2-1|14|TRBV5-1
CASSSGTGGNEQFF
>TRBJ1-3|16|TRBV9
CASSRQVGLSGNTIYF
>TRBJ2-3|13|TRBV29-1
CSVRTSSSDTQYF
>TRBJ1-2|11|TRBV20-1
CSATQGGGYTF
>TRBJ2-5|18|TRBV19
CASSIGHGRGEVGQTQYF
>TRBJ2-7|15|TRBV4-2
CASSQDRGSSYEQYF
>TRBJ1-2|16|TRBV28
CASSPAGRAINYGYTF
>TRBJ2-1|12|TRBV29-1
CSVSDRVNEQFF
>TRBJ2-6|20|TRBV5-1
CASSLYPPEGGGSGANVLTF
>TRBJ2-3|13|TRBV10-1
CASSASGGDTQYF
>TRBJ1-1|15|TRBV10-2
CASSEWDKENTEAFF
>TRBJ2-2|14|TRBV18
CASSPPGSPGELFF
>TRBJ1-5|12|TRBV7-2
CASSFYNQPQHF
>TRBJ2-1|15|TRBV5-1
CASSLGLAPYNEQFF
>TRBJ1-6|16|TRBV4-2
CASSPHRENYNSPLHF
>TRBJ1-2|14|TRBV10-1
CASSDTGMGYGYTF
>NA|16|TRBV11-2
CASSVRGGALLYEQYF
>TRBJ1-3|13|TRBV29-1
CSARNGQGDTIYF
>TRBJ2-7|15|TRBV9
CASSVGPTVSYEQYF
>TRBJ2-1|13|TRBV29-1
CSVAPPGYNEQFF
>TRBJ1-5|18|TRBV27
CASSLSSGSLGKNQPQHF
>TRBJ2-3|16|TRBV11-2
CASSLVAGGQTDTQYF
>TRBJ2-2|15|TRBV7-9
CASHELSDGTGELFF
>TRBJ2-7|14|TRBV18
CASSPQQGTYEQYF
>TRBJ2-6|17|TRBV6-4
CASSDPQGSSGANVLTF
>TRBJ2-5|14|TRBV5-4
CASSFMDSKETQYF
>TRBJ2-3|13|TRBV5-4
CASSGPTTDTQYF
>TRBJ1-2|15|TRBV2
CASRANRETNYGYTF